These T cell receptor beta chains were read from a single sample in a study of control samples from healthy donors and cancer patients. TCRdb's table, derived via immunoSEQ multiplex PCR, lists solely in-frame clones and lacks some. The profile shows tens of thousands of clones, approximately 87% of them singletons. The sample consisted of PBMCs. The origin of the receptors is a woman between 55 and 75 years old with lung cancer. Each CDR3 is given without its conserved first and last residue. The order of the fields is CDR3 length, J gene, V gene, CDR3 protein.

11 | TRBJ2-2 | TRBV29-1 | SVASQGGWELF
11 | TRBJ2-5 | TRBV15 | ATSRDEAETQY
20 | TRBJ2-5 | TRBV2 | ASNFRGAVGTSGSGGGETQY
9 | TRBJ1-1 | TRBV7-9 | ASSLVTEAF
13 | TRBJ1-3 | TRBV19 | ASSRTGASGNTIY
12 | TRBJ1-2 | TRBV6-5 | ASSYQRTAYGYT
12 | TRBJ2-4 | TRBV4-3 | ASSQDLEGNIQY
13 | TRBJ2-1 | TRBV13 | ASSTSRGGDNEQF
12 | TRBJ2-7 | TRBV5-5 | ASSSQGDSYEQY
14 | TRBJ2-5 | TRBV7-6 | ASSLTSGAGKETQY
12 | TRBJ1-1 | TRBV2 | ASSKDTSNTEAF
13 | TRBJ1-4 | TRBV11-2 | ASSRDRATNEKLF
12 | TRBJ1-2 | TRBV24-1 | ATSETGQDYGYT
12 | TRBJ1-2 | TRBV5-6 | ASSLYRQGGGYT
12 | TRBJ2-7 | TRBV19 | ASSIGTGVYEQY
12 | TRBJ1-1 | TRBV11-2 | ASSLHWGQGEAF
11 | TRBJ2-1 | TRBV7-6 | ASSPQEQREQF
13 | TRBJ1-1 | TRBV11-1 | ASSLSHGLGRGAF